This entry concerns a single TCR beta chain. The antigen it binds to is not known. No base-level quality is on record; no much larger clone is a single base apart. At one collaborating source in Seattle, patients were enrolled during active infection and were followed longitudinally through the course of disease. Whole blood was collected in K2EDTA tubes by collaborating institutions according to the institutions' own protocols. Collaborator samples were shipped for TCRbeta analysis as frozen whole blood, isolated PBMCs, or DNA extracted from either sample type. The germline V gene sets CDR1 to KGHSH and CDR2 to LQKENI. Relative to germline, V is missing 0 bases and J is missing 4 bases, with 3 bases of the junction outside any gene match. Including the terminal cysteine and phenylalanine, the CDR3 comprises 16 residues. Left in the record is the CDR3 DNA by itself, 48 bases read in frame from the first base.

This entry is derived from a study of blood T cell repertoires in COVID-19 (dated by TCRdb to between 2020 and 2021). Background for the entire study: Samples from collaborators originated in the United States, Italy and Spain and spanned both the acute and convalescent phases of COVID-19. Where available, HLA class I and class II types were obtained from metadata supplied by the sample provider rather than from assay-based typing. Nearly every sample came with metadata listing a de-identified subject ID, COVID-19 status, age in years and sex. The material from the prospective study consisted of cDNA or gDNA derived from T cells, B-cell-depleted T cells, or PBMCs. Deeply sampled blood TCRbeta repertoires from subjects exposed to, actively infected with, or recovered from COVID-19 were included in the dataset. Samples were obtained from the ongoing ImmuneRACE study (first 160 participants) and from 1,000 to 1,500 subjects provided by 6 global collaborators. The repertoires were released in a freely available public database meant as a resource for research on the immune response to SARS-CoV-2.

Summary of the overall study and its limitations: The quantity of clinical and demographic metadata differed by source and by participant and was supplied without curation.

TCRbeta CDR3 regions were amplified from genomic DNA using the immunoSEQ Assay, a bias-controlled multiplex PCR. Per the source publication's procedure: The number of nucleated cells in each sample was estimated by amplification of reference gene primers within the assay. To quantify the absolute abundance of each unique TCRbeta CDR3 rearrangement, sequence reads were collapsed and filtered. For each sample, productive Simpson clonality was calculated as the square root of Simpson's diversity index over productive rearrangements. TCRdb re-hosts the immuneACCESS table, in-frame sequences only. Its copies lack some clones; in the studies checked, an unresolved V gene accounts for under half of them, and the cause for the rest is not known. The V and J calls and clone size are taken from that table; D and trimming were inferred from the DNA. The sample profile shows 140,000 or so clones; 70% to 80% of them were found once. Around 5% of the sample is taken by the ten largest.

Specimen: peripheral blood. This sequence originates from a woman in her 70s with COVID-19, enrolled during active disease. The V and J genes are TRBV18 and TRBJ1-1; the junction holds 12 bases that match TRBD1. This receptor carries the CDR3 CASSPPGTGGFTEAFF. The nucleotides read TGTGCCAGCTCACCACCCGGGACAGGGGGCTTCACTGAAGCTTTCTTT.